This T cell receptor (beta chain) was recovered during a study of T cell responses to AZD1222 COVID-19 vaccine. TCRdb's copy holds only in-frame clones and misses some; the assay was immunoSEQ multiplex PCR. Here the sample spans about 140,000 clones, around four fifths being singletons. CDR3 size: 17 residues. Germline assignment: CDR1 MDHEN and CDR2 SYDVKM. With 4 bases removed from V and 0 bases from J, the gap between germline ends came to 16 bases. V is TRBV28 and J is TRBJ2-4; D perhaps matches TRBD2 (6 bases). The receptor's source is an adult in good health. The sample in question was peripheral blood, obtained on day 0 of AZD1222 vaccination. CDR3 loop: CASSSGLGGPAKNIQYF. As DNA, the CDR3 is TGTGCCAGCAGTTCCGGGTTGGGGGGACCAGCCAAAAACATTCAGTACTTC.